A single sample is the source of the 10 T cell receptor beta chains below, sequenced in a study of cytomegalovirus exposure and HLA in healthy donors. The PCR had 60 Vbeta and 13 Jbeta primers. The repertoire was sequenced with immunoSEQ multiplex PCR; TCRdb's copy has only in-frame clones and lacks some. The top ten hold 1.6% of the sample, which has some 160,000 clones, under 85% seen once. Sequencing was performed on PBMCs. These receptors originate from a woman aged 25 to 39 in good health and CMV-seronegative.

The V call is TRBV6-5, the J call TRBJ1-2; weak D call: TRBD1 (6 bases). V gave up 7 bases and J gave up 6 bases, with 15 bases separating them. The V gene's germline CDR1 is MNHEY and CDR2 SVGAGI. CDR3 length: 13 residues. Here the CDR3 DNA reads TGTGCCAGCATCAGCCCAGGGGTGAATGGCTACACCTTC. Amino acids: CASISPGVNGYTF.

The chain uses TRBV9 and TRBJ2-3; D might be TRBD1 (6 bases). Germline CDR1 SGDLS, CDR2 YYNGEE. V was shortened by 0 bases and J by 0 bases, with 11 bases between the two germline ends. The CDR3 has 16 residues. The CDR3 reads CASSVVGTLSTDTQYF. DNA for the CDR3: TGTGCCAGCAGCGTAGTAGGGACACTAAGCACAGATACGCAGTATTTT.

The DNA for the CDR3 is TGTGCCAGCAGTCCCGGGACAGGGTTATACGGCACCATATATTTT. It encodes CASSPGTGLYGTIYF. The chain combines TRBV2 with TRBJ1-3, with TRBD1 matching over 9 bases. The V segment lost 5 bases and the J segment 9 bases; nucleotides outside the gene matches: 11. The length of the CDR3 is 15 residues. Germline V CDR1 and CDR2: SNHLY, FYNNEI.

The chain recombines TRBV29-1 with TRBJ2-3, with 9 bases aligning to TRBD2. Germline CDR1 SQVTM, CDR2 ANQGSEA. J was trimmed by 3 bases and V by 4 bases; bases with no gene match: 11. There are 16 residues in the CDR3. CDR3 in amino acids: CSVVPSGGGATDTQYF. The CDR3, as DNA: TGCAGCGTTGTCCCTTCGGGCGGGGGGGCGACAGATACGCAGTATTTT.

The J gene is TRBJ2-7, the V gene TRBV20-1, with D possibly being TRBD2 (6 bases). The CDR3 has 11 amino acids. The germline V gene has CDR1 DFQATT and CDR2 SNEGSKA (reference sequence). Trimming cost V 6 bases and J 1 base, with 7 bases left between them. The CDR3 DNA is TGCAGTGCGCGGGGATCCTACGAGCAGTACTTC. As protein: CSARGSYEQYF.

The chain links TRBV5-8 to TRBJ1-1, with TRBD1 identical over 7 bases. Germline V gives CDR1 SGHTS, CDR2 YDEGEE. The ends lost 0 bases at V and 6 bases at J; junction bases unmatched: 5. This CDR3 has 14 residues. The CDR3 loop reads CASSLGQGVSEAFF. The DNA of the CDR3 is TGTGCCAGCAGCTTGGGGCAGGGGGTCTCTGAAGCTTTCTTT.

The chain uses TRBV27 and TRBJ2-1, with 9 nucleotides matching TRBD1. V shed 10 bases and J 3 bases; nucleotides not matched to a gene: 13. In germline, CDR1 is MNHEY, CDR2 SMNVEV (reference sequence). The CDR3 consists of 16 residues. In DNA form, the CDR3 reads TGTGCCACCTCAGCTCCAGGGACAGGGAACTACAATGAGCAGTTCTTC. Encoded protein: CATSAPGTGNYNEQFF.

The chain employs TRBV6-5 and TRBJ2-1; TRBD2 matches 13 bases. Germline-derived CDR1 and CDR2 are MNHEY and SVGAGI. Trimming removed 4 bases from V and 8 bases from J; junction bases left unmatched: 8. The CDR3 has 16 amino acids. The chain's CDR3 is CASSSTLAGGWDEQFF. In DNA, the CDR3 is TGTGCCAGCAGTTCCACACTAGCGGGGGGGTGGGATGAGCAGTTCTTC.

In its sample, this clone was seen a few times. This chain links TRBV7-6 with TRBJ1-1, with D possibly TRBD1 on 5 matching bases. V lost 1 base and J 8 bases, leaving 11 bases between the germline ends. Germline CDR1 SGHVS, CDR2 FNYEAQ. The CDR3 has 13 amino acids. This CDR3 reads CASSLGGVREAFF. CDR3 bases: TGTGCCAGCAGCTTAGGGGGGGTTAGGGAAGCTTTCTTT.

Only a few counts were recorded for this clone. The rearrangement joins TRBV4-1 to TRBJ1-5, with D possibly TRBD1 on 6 matching bases. Trimming shortened V by 0 bases and J by 5 bases, and 17 bases separated the two germline ends. Looked up from germline, CDR1 is MGHRA and CDR2 is YSYEKL. This CDR3 region has 17 residues. CDR3 in amino acids: CASSQDSGAGKHQPQHF. The DNA of the CDR3 is TGCGCCAGCAGCCAAGATTCAGGGGCCGGTAAGCATCAGCCCCAGCATTTT.